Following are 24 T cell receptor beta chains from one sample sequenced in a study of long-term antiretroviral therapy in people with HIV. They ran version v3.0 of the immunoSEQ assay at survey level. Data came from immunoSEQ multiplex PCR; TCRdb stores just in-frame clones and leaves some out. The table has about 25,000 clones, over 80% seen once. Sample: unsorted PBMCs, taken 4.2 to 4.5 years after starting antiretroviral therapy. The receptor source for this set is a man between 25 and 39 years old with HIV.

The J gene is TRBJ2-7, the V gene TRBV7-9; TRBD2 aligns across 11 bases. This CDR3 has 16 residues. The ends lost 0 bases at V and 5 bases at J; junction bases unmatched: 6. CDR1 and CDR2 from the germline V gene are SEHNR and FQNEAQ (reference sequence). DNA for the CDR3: TGTGCCAGCAGCTTAGCGGGACTAGCGGATTTGGACGAGCAGTACTTC. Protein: CASSLAGLADLDEQYF.

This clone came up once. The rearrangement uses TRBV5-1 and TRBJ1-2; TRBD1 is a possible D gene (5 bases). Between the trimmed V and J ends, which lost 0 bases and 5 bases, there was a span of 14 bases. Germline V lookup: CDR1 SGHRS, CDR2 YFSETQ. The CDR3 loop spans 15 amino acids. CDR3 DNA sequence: TGCGCCAGCAGCTTGGCCCCCGGGGCTCAGTATGGCTACACCTTC. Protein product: CASSLAPGAQYGYTF.

CDR3 bases: TGTGCCAGCAGTTCTACCCGGGGGCGAACTAATGAAAAACTGTTTTTT. Protein: CASSSTRGRTNEKLFF. The V and J genes are TRBV7-9 and TRBJ1-4; D might be TRBD1 (6 bases). The V and J ends lost 6 bases and 1 base respectively, with 15 bases between them. Germline V gives CDR1 SEHNR, CDR2 FQNEAQ (reference sequence). The CDR3 loop spans 16 amino acids.

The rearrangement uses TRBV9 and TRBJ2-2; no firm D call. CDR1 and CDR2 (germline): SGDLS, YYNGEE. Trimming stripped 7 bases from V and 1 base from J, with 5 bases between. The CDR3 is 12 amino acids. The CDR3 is CASGENTGELFF. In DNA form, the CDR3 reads TGTGCCAGCGGGGAGAACACCGGGGAGCTGTTTTTT.

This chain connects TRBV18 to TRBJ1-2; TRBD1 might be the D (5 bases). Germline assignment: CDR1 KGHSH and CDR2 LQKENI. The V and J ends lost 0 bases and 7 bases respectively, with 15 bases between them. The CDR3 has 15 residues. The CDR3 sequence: CASSPPSRAQGGYTF. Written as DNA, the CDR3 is TGTGCCAGCTCACCACCGTCCAGGGCCCAGGGTGGCTACACCTTC.

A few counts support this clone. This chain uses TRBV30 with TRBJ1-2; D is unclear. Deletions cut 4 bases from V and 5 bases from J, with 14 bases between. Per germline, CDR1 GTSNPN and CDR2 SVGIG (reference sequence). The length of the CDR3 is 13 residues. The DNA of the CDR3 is TGTGCCTGGACACATGGTTGGGCATATGGCTACACCTTC. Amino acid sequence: CAWTHGWAYGYTF.

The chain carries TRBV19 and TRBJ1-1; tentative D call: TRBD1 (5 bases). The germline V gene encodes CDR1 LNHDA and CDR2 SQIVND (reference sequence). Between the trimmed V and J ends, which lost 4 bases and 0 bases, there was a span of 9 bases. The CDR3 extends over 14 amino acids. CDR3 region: CASSRGLMNTEAFF. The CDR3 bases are TGTGCCAGTAGTAGGGGACTTATGAACACTGAAGCTTTCTTT.

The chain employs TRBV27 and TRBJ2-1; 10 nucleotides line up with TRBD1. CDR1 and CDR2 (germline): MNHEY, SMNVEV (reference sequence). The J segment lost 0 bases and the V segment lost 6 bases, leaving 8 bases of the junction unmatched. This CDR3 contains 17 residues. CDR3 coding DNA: TGTGCCAGCAGCCTGACAGGGGGCTCCAACTCCTACAATGAGCAGTTCTTC. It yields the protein CASSLTGGSNSYNEQFF.

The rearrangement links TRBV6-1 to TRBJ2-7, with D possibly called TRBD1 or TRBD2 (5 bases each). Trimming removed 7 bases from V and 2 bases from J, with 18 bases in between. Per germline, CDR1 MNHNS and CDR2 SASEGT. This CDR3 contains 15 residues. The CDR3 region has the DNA TGTGCCAGCATAGGGGTCCATTGGGAGACCTACGAGCAGTACTTC. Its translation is CASIGVHWETYEQYF.

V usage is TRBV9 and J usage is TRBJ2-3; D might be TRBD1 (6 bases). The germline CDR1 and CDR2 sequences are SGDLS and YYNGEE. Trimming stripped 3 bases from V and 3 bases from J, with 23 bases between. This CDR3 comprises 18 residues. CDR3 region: CASSALLGGIGGTDTQYF. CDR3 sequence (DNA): TGTGCCAGCAGCGCCCTGCTAGGGGGAATCGGTGGGACAGATACGCAGTATTTT. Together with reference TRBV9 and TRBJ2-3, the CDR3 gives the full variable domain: DSGVTQTPKHLITATGQRVTLRCSPRSGDLSVYWYQQSLDQGLQFLIQYYNGEERAKGNILERFSAQQFPDLHSELNLSSLELGDSALYFCASSALLGGIGGTDTQYFGPGTRLTVL.

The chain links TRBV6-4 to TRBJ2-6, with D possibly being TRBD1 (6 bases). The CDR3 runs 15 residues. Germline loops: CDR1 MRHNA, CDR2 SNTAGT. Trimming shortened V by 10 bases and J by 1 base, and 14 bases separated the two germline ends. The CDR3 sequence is CATSDQGSGANVLTF. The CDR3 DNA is TGTGCCACCTCGGACCAGGGGTCTGGGGCCAACGTCCTGACTTTC.

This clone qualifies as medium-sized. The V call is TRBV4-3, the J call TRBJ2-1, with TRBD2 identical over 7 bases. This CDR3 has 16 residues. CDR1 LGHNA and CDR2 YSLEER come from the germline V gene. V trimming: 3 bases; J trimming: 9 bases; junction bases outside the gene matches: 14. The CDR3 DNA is TGCGCCAGCAGCCAGGACGGGAGCGGGAAATTAGGTGAGCAGTTCTTC. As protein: CASSQDGSGKLGEQFF.

The CDR3 loop is CASSPRDTPYNEQFF. DNA of the CDR3: TGTGCCAGCTCACCCCGGGACACCCCCTACAATGAGCAGTTCTTC. The V call is TRBV18, the J call TRBJ2-1, with a possible D match to TRBD1 (6 bases). V lost 3 bases, J lost 2 bases, and 11 bases lay in between. This CDR3 contains 15 residues. Germline CDR1 is KGHSH and CDR2 is LQKENI.

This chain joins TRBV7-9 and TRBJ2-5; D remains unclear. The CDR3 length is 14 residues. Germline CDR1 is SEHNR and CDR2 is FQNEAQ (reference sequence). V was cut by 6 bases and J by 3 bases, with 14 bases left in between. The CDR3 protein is CASRNIQGKETQYF. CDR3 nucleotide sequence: TGTGCCAGCAGAAACATCCAAGGGAAAGAGACCCAGTACTTC.

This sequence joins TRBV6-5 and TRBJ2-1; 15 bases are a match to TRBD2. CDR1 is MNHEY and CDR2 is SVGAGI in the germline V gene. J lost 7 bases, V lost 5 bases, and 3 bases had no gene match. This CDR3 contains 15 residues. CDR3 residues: CASSQGLAGGNEQFF. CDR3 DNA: TGTGCCAGCAGTCAGGGACTAGCGGGGGGAAATGAGCAGTTCTTC.

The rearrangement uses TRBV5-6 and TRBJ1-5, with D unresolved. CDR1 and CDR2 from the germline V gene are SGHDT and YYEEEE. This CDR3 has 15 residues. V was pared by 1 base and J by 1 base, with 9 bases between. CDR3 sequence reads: CASSLWSTSNQPQHF. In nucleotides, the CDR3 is TGTGCCAGCAGCTTGTGGTCCACCAGCAATCAGCCCCAGCATTTT. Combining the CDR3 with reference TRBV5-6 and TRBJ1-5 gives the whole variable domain DAGVTQSPTHLIKTRGQQVTLRCSPKSGHDTVSWYQQALGQGPQFIFQYYEEEERQRGNFPDRFSGHQFPNYSSELNVNALLLGDSALYLCASSLWSTSNQPQHFGDGTRLSIL.

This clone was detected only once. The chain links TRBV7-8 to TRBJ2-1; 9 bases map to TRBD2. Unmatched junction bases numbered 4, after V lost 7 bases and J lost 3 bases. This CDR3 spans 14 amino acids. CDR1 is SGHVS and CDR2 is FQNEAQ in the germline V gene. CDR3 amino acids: CASNKRGDYNEQFF. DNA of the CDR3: TGTGCCAGCAACAAGCGGGGGGACTACAATGAGCAGTTCTTC.

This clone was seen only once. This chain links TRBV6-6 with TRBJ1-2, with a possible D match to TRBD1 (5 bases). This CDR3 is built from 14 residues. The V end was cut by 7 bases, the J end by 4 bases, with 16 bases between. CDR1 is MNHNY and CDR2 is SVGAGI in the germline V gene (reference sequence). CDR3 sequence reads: CASNEQVNTYGYTF. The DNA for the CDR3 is TGTGCCAGCAATGAACAGGTCAACACCTATGGCTACACCTTC.

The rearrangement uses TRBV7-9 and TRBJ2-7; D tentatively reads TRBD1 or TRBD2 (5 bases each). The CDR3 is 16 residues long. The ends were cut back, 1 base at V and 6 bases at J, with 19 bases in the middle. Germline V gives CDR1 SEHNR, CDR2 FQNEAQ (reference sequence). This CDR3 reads CASSLGGWETVVEQYF. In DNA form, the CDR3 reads TGTGCCAGCAGCTTAGGTGGTTGGGAGACAGTGGTCGAGCAGTACTTC.

In DNA form, the CDR3 reads TGTGCCATCAGTGAGAACACAGGAGGTAATGAAAAACTGTTTTTT. Translated, it gives CAISENTGGNEKLFF. This chain links TRBV10-3 with TRBJ1-4; a possible D gene is TRBD1 (5 bases). CDR3 length: 15 amino acids. The germline V gene has CDR1 ENHRY and CDR2 SYGVKD. V shed 2 bases and J shed 4 bases, with 11 bases lying between them.

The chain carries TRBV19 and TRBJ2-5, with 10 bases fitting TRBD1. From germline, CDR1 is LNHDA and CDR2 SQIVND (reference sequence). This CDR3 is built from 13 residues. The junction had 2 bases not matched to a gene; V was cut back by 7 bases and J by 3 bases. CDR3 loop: CASTDRGKETQYF. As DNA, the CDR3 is TGTGCCAGTACGGACAGGGGGAAAGAGACCCAGTACTTC.

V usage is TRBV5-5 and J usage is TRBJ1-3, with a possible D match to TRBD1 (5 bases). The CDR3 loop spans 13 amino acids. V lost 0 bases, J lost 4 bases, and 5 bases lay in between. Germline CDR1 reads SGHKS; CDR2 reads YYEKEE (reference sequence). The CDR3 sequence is CASSLEGGNTIYF. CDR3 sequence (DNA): TGTGCCAGCAGCTTGGAGGGGGGAAACACCATATATTTT.

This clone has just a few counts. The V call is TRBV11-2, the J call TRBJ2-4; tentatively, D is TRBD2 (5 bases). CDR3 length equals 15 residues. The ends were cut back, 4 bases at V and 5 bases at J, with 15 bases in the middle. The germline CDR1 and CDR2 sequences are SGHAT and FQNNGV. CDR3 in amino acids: CASSSLRRAENIQYF. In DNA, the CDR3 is TGTGCCAGCAGCTCTCTGCGGCGGGCGGAAAACATTCAGTACTTC.

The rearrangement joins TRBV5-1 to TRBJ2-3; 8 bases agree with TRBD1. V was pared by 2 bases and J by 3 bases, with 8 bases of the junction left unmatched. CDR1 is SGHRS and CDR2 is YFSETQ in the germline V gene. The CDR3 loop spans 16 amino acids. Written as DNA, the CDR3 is TGCGCCAGCAGCTTTACTAGGACAGGGATGACAGATACGCAGTATTTT. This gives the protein CASSFTRTGMTDTQYF.